A selection of T cell receptor beta chains follows, all from one sample in a study of blood T cells in healthy people across ages. In TCRdb, the 5' RACE reads were re-called with MiXCR into one record per CDR3 protein. Here the sample spans approximately 1.5 million distinct CDR3 sequences, around 36% being singletons. Sample: blood. Receptors originate from a young woman in good health. Both conserved end residues are part of each CDR3. A D gene is named only where the DNA matches it firmly. Some rows have no size entry. The others give once, few or many, or a class for an expanded clone.

v_gene: TRBV4-2; abundance: -; j_gene: TRBJ2-1; d_gene: TRBD2; CDR3aa: CASSLGGLAELQRSEQFF; CDR3nt: TGTGCCAGCAGCCTTGGGGGACTAGCGGAACTTCAACGCAGTGAGCAGTTCTTC
v_gene: TRBV11-1; abundance: once; j_gene: TRBJ2-3; d_gene: -; CDR3aa: CASSFRGLKEDTQNF; CDR3nt: TGTGCCAGCAGCTTCCGGGGCCTTAAGGAGGATACGCAGAATTTT
v_gene: TRBV12-3/TRBV12-4; abundance: -; j_gene: TRBJ2-1; d_gene: -; CDR3aa: CASSPHTRMPYNEQFF; CDR3nt: TGTGCCAGCAGCCCTCACACTAGGATGCCCTACAATGAGCAGTTCTTC
v_gene: TRBV4-2; abundance: many; j_gene: TRBJ2-1; d_gene: TRBD1; CDR3aa: CASSQEGTGMANEQFF; CDR3nt: TGTGCCAGCAGCCAAGAAGGGACAGGAATGGCCAATGAGCAGTTCTTC
v_gene: TRBV29-1; abundance: many; j_gene: TRBJ2-5; d_gene: TRBD2; CDR3aa: CSVVPGLAGETQYF; CDR3nt: TGCAGCGTTGTCCCCGGTCTAGCGGGAGAGACCCAGTACTTC
v_gene: TRBV7-9; abundance: few; j_gene: TRBJ2-1; d_gene: TRBD1; CDR3aa: CASSTSTGGAYNEQFF; CDR3nt: TGTGCCAGCAGCACCTCGACAGGGGGGGCCTACAATGAGCAGTTCTTC
v_gene: TRBV29-1; abundance: -; j_gene: TRBJ2-1; d_gene: TRBD2; CDR3aa: CSARKTSGGLDNEQFF; CDR3nt: TGCAGCGCTCGAAAGACTAGCGGGGGATTGGACAATGAGCAGTTCTTC
v_gene: TRBV10-3; abundance: few; j_gene: TRBJ1-2; d_gene: -; CDR3aa: CAISEISLTNYGYTF; CDR3nt: TGTGCCATCAGTGAGATCTCTCTAACGAACTATGGCTACACCTTC
v_gene: TRBV27; abundance: few; j_gene: TRBJ1-5; d_gene: -; CDR3aa: CASSSRTAFEQPQHF; CDR3nt: TGTGCCAGCAGTTCCCGGACGGCTTTTGAGCAGCCCCAGCATTTT
v_gene: TRBV19; abundance: -; j_gene: TRBJ2-7; d_gene: -; CDR3aa: CASSILHKTSYEQYF; CDR3nt: TGTGCCAGTAGTATATTACACAAGACTTCCTACGAGCAGTACTTC
v_gene: TRBV6-1; abundance: few; j_gene: TRBJ1-5; d_gene: -; CDR3aa: CASQGGYCQPQHF; CDR3nt: TGTGCCAGCCAGGGTGGATATTGTCAGCCCCAGCATTTT
v_gene: TRBV15; abundance: -; j_gene: TRBJ2-7; d_gene: TRBD2; CDR3aa: CATSSGRGREQYF; CDR3nt: TGTGCCACCAGTAGCGGGAGAGGTCGGGAGCAGTACTTC
v_gene: TRBV6-2/TRBV6-3; abundance: few; j_gene: TRBJ2-5; d_gene: -; CDR3aa: CASMRGSGSPETQYF; CDR3nt: TGTGCCAGCATGAGGGGGTCAGGATCCCCAGAGACCCAGTACTTC
v_gene: TRBV7-9; abundance: few; j_gene: TRBJ2-2; d_gene: -; CDR3aa: CASRGGPSATGELFF; CDR3nt: TGTGCCAGCAGGGGGGGCCCCTCGGCCACCGGGGAGCTGTTTTTT
v_gene: TRBV10-2; abundance: -; j_gene: TRBJ2-5; d_gene: TRBD2; CDR3aa: CASSEPSGQGTQYF; CDR3nt: TGCGCCAGCAGTGAACCTAGCGGTCAAGGGACCCAGTACTTC
v_gene: TRBV20-1; abundance: many; j_gene: TRBJ2-5; d_gene: -; CDR3aa: CSAHSLFGETQYF; CDR3nt: TGCAGTGCTCATTCCTTATTTGGGGAGACCCAGTACTTC
v_gene: TRBV7-9; abundance: -; j_gene: TRBJ2-7; d_gene: TRBD2; CDR3aa: CASSLRTGTSGRKFDEQYF; CDR3nt: TGTGCCAGCAGCTTACGTACCGGGACTAGCGGGAGAAAGTTCGACGAGCAGTACTTC
v_gene: TRBV6-1; abundance: -; j_gene: TRBJ1-2; d_gene: -; CDR3aa: CASSEVDSYGYTF; CDR3nt: TGTGCCAGCAGTGAAGTTGACAGCTATGGCTACACCTTC
v_gene: TRBV27; abundance: -; j_gene: TRBJ1-2; d_gene: TRBD1; CDR3aa: CASRAAGTGQRNYGYTF; CDR3nt: TGTGCCAGCAGGGCTGCCGGGACAGGACAAAGAAACTATGGCTACACCTTC
v_gene: TRBV20-1; abundance: -; j_gene: TRBJ2-5; d_gene: TRBD1; CDR3aa: CSAREGQGAKTQYF; CDR3nt: TGCAGTGCTAGAGAGGGACAGGGGGCGAAGACCCAGTACTTC
v_gene: TRBV20-1; abundance: many; j_gene: TRBJ1-5; d_gene: -; CDR3aa: CSASNRGGYSNQPQHF; CDR3nt: TGCAGTGCTAGTAATAGGGGCGGCTATAGCAATCAGCCCCAGCATTTT
v_gene: TRBV7-9; abundance: -; j_gene: TRBJ2-5; d_gene: TRBD1; CDR3aa: CASSLANRGYQETQYF; CDR3nt: TGTGCCAGCAGCTTAGCGAACAGGGGTTACCAAGAGACCCAGTACTTC
v_gene: TRBV5-1; abundance: -; j_gene: TRBJ2-1; d_gene: -; CDR3aa: CASLSGTEQFF; CDR3nt: TGCGCCAGCTTGTCCGGGACAGAGCAGTTCTTC
v_gene: TRBV6-2/TRBV6-3; abundance: -; j_gene: TRBJ1-4; d_gene: -; CDR3aa: CASSYDGNEKLFF; CDR3nt: TGTGCCAGCAGTTATGATGGTAACGAAAAACTGTTTTTT
v_gene: TRBV27; abundance: -; j_gene: TRBJ2-3; d_gene: TRBD2; CDR3aa: CASSLAGISTDAQYF; CDR3nt: TGTGCCAGCAGTCTAGCGGGAATTAGCACAGATGCGCAGTATTTT
v_gene: TRBV15; abundance: few; j_gene: TRBJ2-3; d_gene: TRBD1; CDR3aa: CATSIQGQGTDTQYF; CDR3nt: TGTGCCACCAGCATCCAGGGACAGGGCACAGATACGCAGTATTTT
v_gene: TRBV20-1; abundance: many; j_gene: TRBJ2-7; d_gene: -; CDR3aa: CSAPSFGTGAYEQYF; CDR3nt: TGCAGTGCTCCGAGCTTCGGGACGGGGGCCTACGAGCAGTACTTC
v_gene: TRBV7-2; abundance: -; j_gene: TRBJ2-3; d_gene: TRBD2; CDR3aa: CTSSRTGTSGRSADTQYF; CDR3nt: TGTACCAGCAGCCGCACCGGGACTAGCGGGAGGAGTGCAGATACGCAGTATTTT
v_gene: TRBV3-1; abundance: -; j_gene: TRBJ1-5; d_gene: TRBD1; CDR3aa: CASSQGDRGLGQPQHF; CDR3nt: TGTGCCAGCAGCCAAGGGGACAGGGGGCTCGGACAGCCCCAGCATTTT
v_gene: TRBV4-1; abundance: few; j_gene: TRBJ1-5; d_gene: TRBD1; CDR3aa: CASSQGDSLNQPQHF; CDR3nt: TGCGCCAGCAGCCAAGGGGACAGCCTCAATCAGCCCCAGCATTTT
v_gene: TRBV4-1; abundance: -; j_gene: TRBJ2-1; d_gene: TRBD2; CDR3aa: CTSSLILATSSYNEQFF; CDR3nt: TGCACCAGCAGCCTAATACTAGCGACCAGCTCCTACAATGAGCAGTTCTTC
v_gene: TRBV11-2; abundance: -; j_gene: TRBJ2-1; d_gene: TRBD2; CDR3aa: CASSLIGRGRAYNEQFF; CDR3nt: TGTGCCAGCAGCTTAATCGGACGCGGGAGGGCCTACAATGAGCAGTTCTTC